This TCR beta chain originates from a study of T-cell memory formation after mild COVID-19. On the study more broadly: TCR clusters showed largely donor specificity. Overall study findings and caveats: CD4+ contracting clones were mainly CM and EM; CD8+ ones, EMRA. Clones that contracted from day 15 to 85 were balanced CD4/CD8, while later expanders leaned CD4+.

V dropped 7 bases and J dropped 3 bases, with 9 bases sitting between them. CDR3 size: 12 residues. Per germline, CDR1 MNHEY and CDR2 SVGEGT. 5'RACE with constant-segment primers yielded barcoded, UMI-tagged TCR alpha and TCR beta cDNA libraries. TCRdb passed the 5' RACE reads through MiXCR, listing each CDR3 protein once. This table holds 180,000 or so distinct CDR3 sequences, 15% to 20% found once. Of note for this clonotype: Its antigen is not identified.

The sequencing input was PBMCs or a T cell subset sorted from them (not recorded which). V usage is TRBV6-2 or TRBV6-3 and J usage is TRBJ1-2; D ambiguous. This TCR was sampled from an adult woman who had mild COVID-19 (a few samples of this study predate the infection). Cell type and time point are not known. CDR3 sequence: CASIGEDYGYTF. For the CDR3, the DNA is TGTGCCAGCATCGGTGAGGACTATGGCTACACCTTC.